These T cell receptor beta chains were read from a single sample in a study of blood T cell repertoires in COVID-19. TCRdb keeps only in-frame clones here, not all; method: immunoSEQ multiplex PCR. The sample lists roughly 220,000 clones; 80% were seen once. Source material: PBMCs or T cells enriched from blood (not recorded which). The origin of the receptors is a man aged 25-45 years with acute COVID-19. Both conserved end residues are part of each CDR3. D genes are given only for firm matches.

>TRBJ2-1|TRBV6-5|TRBD2
TGTGCCAGCAGTTCCGGGGGGGGCTACAATGAGCAGTTCTTC
CASSSGGGYNEQFF
>TRBJ1-5|TRBV9|NA
TGTGCCAGCAGCGTAGGAGGGAGTCAGCCCCAGCATTTT
CASSVGGSQPQHF
>TRBJ1-2|TRBV10-3|TRBD1
TGTGCCATCACCCCCGGGACAGGGTCCGGCTACACCTTC
CAITPGTGSGYTF
>TRBJ1-6|TRBV11-1|NA
TGTGCCAGCAGCTTATATTTTGGCGGTGATTCACCCCTCCACTTT
CASSLYFGGDSPLHF
>TRBJ1-5|TRBV27|NA
TGTGCCAGCAGTTTAACAGGGAACGGAGAACAGCCCCAGCATTTT
CASSLTGNGEQPQHF
>TRBJ2-1|TRBV3-1/TRBV3-2|TRBD2
TGTGCCAGCAGCCAAGATCAGGGACTAGCGGGGGGGCCAATCCTATCCTACAATGAGCAGTTCTTC
CASSQDQGLAGGPILSYNEQFF
>TRBJ2-2|TRBV27|TRBD1
TGTGCCAGTACGGGACAGGGGTTGACCGGGGAGCTGTTTTTT
CASTGQGLTGELFF
>TRBJ2-3|TRBV7-6|NA
TGTGCCAGCAGCCTGTCCCACTTCGATACGCAGTATTTT
CASSLSHFDTQYF
>TRBJ1-4|TRBV28|TRBD1
TGTGCCAGCAGTTTCAATCCGGGACAGGGGGAGGAAAAACTGTTTTTT
CASSFNPGQGEEKLFF
>TRBJ2-6|TRBV4-2|TRBD2
TGTGCCAGCAGCCAAGATGGGGGGGCTGGGGCCAACGTCCTGACTTTC
CASSQDGGAGANVLTF
>TRBJ1-4|TRBV29-1|TRBD1
TGCAGCGTGCTTTCGACAGGGGAAGTTGAAAAACTGTTTTTT
CSVLSTGEVEKLFF
>TRBJ1-1|TRBV12-3/TRBV12-4|NA
TGTGCCAGCAGTTCGAATCGACTCTATGAAGCTTTCTTT
CASSSNRLYEAFF